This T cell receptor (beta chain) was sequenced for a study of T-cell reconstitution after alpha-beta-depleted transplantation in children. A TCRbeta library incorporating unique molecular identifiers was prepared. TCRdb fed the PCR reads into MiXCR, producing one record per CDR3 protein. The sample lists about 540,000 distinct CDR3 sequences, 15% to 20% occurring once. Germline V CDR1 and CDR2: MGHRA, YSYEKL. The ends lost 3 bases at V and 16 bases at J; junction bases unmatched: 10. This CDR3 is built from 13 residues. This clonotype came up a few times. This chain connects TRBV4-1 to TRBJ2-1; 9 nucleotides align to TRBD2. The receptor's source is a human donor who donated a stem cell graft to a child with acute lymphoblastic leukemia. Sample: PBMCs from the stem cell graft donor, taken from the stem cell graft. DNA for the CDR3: TGCGCCAGCAGCCAGAGCCGGAGCGGGAGGCCATTCTTC. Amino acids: CASSQSRSGRPFF.